The rows below give T cell receptor beta chains drawn from one sample of a study of T cell responses to AZD1222 COVID-19 vaccine. Assay: immunoSEQ multiplex PCR; the TCRdb copy retains only in-frame clones and omits some. Found here are about 160,000 clones, more than 80% of them singletons; the top ten hold 3% to 3.5%. Source: peripheral blood, taken 28 days after the second AZD1222 dose. The receptors stem from an adult who received the AZD1222 COVID-19 vaccine. The CDR3 runs from the conserved cysteine through the conserved F or W. D genes are given only for firm matches. Clone size, where shown, is once, few, many, or a class for clones that have expanded.

cdr3_nt cdr3_aa j_call v_call d_call clone_size
TGTGCCAGCAGCTTGGAACAGGGGGTGGGCGAGCAGTACTTC CASSLEQGVGEQYF TRBJ2-7 TRBV5-6 TRBD1 few
TGTGCCAGCTCACCCTTGACTAGCGGGGGACATGGGGATACGCAGTATTTT CASSPLTSGGHGDTQYF TRBJ2-3 TRBV18 TRBD2 NA
TGTGCCAGCAGCTTGTTGGCGACTAGCGGGAGGTCATATTACGGGGAGCAGTACTTC CASSLLATSGRSYYGEQYF TRBJ2-7 TRBV7-9 TRBD2 NA
TGTGCTAGTGGTTGGGGACTAGCGGAAAATGAGCAGTTCTTC CASGWGLAENEQFF TRBJ2-1 TRBV12-5 TRBD2 NA
TGTGCCAGTAGTACAGGGGCTAATCAGCCCCAGCATTTT CASSTGANQPQHF TRBJ1-5 TRBV19 NA NA
TGCGCCAGCAGCCAAGGTAGGGCAGAGACCCAGTACTTC CASSQGRAETQYF TRBJ2-5 TRBV4-1 NA NA
TGTGCCACCACACTACCCGCTGGGGGAAACACCATATATTTT CATTLPAGGNTIYF TRBJ1-3 TRBV24-1 NA once
TGTGCCATCAGTCATCCTGGACAGCAAGGCACTGAAGCTTTCTTT CAISHPGQQGTEAFF TRBJ1-1 TRBV10-3 NA once
TGCAGCGCCCCAACAGGGTATAACACTGAAGCTTTCTTT CSAPTGYNTEAFF TRBJ1-1 TRBV29-1 NA NA
TGTGCCAGTACCGCAGGAGGGCCCGGGGGCACTGAAGCTTTCTTT CASTAGGPGGTEAFF TRBJ1-1 TRBV19 NA NA
TGTGCCAGCTCTGGACATCTAGCGGGGTACAATGAGCAGTTCTTC CASSGHLAGYNEQFF TRBJ2-1 TRBV11-2 TRBD2 NA
TGTGCCAGTAGCCAGCCTCGGGGACCGAGCTACGAGCAGTACTTC CASSQPRGPSYEQYF TRBJ2-7 TRBV19 NA NA
TGTGCCAGCAGCTCCCAGACAGGCTCCTCTGGAAACACCATATATTTT CASSSQTGSSGNTIYF TRBJ1-3 TRBV11-1 NA NA
TGCGCCAGCAGCTTGGCCTGGGGTAGCGGGAGGAGCTTAAGCACAGATACGCAGTATTTT CASSLAWGSGRSLSTDTQYF TRBJ2-3 TRBV5-1 TRBD2 NA